This TCR beta chain was sequenced for a study of T cells after yellow fever vaccination. Whole-study findings and limits: The secondary response showed a weaker magnitude and a faster peak, day 5 versus 15.

Comments on this clonotype: The antigen is undetermined.

The CDR3 extends over 15 amino acids. Germline V gene data show CDR1 as SGHKS and CDR2 as YYEKEE (reference sequence). The germline V and J ends were trimmed by 4 bases and 2 bases, with 13 bases remaining between them. A process of 5'RACE template switching, which added a universal primer site and UMIs, was used to make TCR cDNA. TCRdb reanalysed the 5' RACE reads using MiXCR and keeps one entry per CDR3 protein. In the table there are hundreds of thousands of distinct CDR3 sequences, under 15% of which are singletons. This sequence joins TRBV5-5 and TRBJ2-1; D is possibly TRBD1 (6 bases). Specimen: CD4+ T cells sorted from PBMCs, collected 15 days after the yellow fever booster vaccination. The TCR comes from a man younger than 35 who received the YFV17D yellow fever vaccine. CDR3 nucleotides: TGTGCCAGCAGCCGGCGAGGACAGACCTACAATGAGCAGTTCTTC. Encoded protein: CASSRRGQTYNEQFF.